The present TCR beta chain was sequenced within a study of cytomegalovirus exposure and HLA in healthy donors. Study-level points and caveats: In an earlier analysis, most TCR beta V segments were productive about 87% or about 30% of the time.

The germline V gene has CDR1 MGHRA and CDR2 YSYEKL. Trimming cost V 0 bases and J 1 base, with 12 bases left between them. The CDR3 consists of 16 residues. As regards this clone: The antigen is not known.

The PCR used 60 Vbeta and 13 Jbeta primers. Here immunoSEQ multiplex PCR was the method, and the copy in TCRdb shows in-frame clones only, minus some. The sample comprises 100,000 or so clones, around 83% of which are singletons, and approximately 3.6% rests with the top ten. V gene TRBV4-1 combines with J gene TRBJ1-2; D uncertain. Specimen: PBMCs. The sequence derives from a man in his thirties or forties in good health and CMV-seronegative. Here the CDR3 DNA reads TGCGCCAGCAGCCAAGATCCTAACTCTTTTAACTATGGCTACACCTTC. Residues: CASSQDPNSFNYGYTF.